This is a list of T cell receptor beta chains from one sample in a study of blood T cell repertoires in COVID-19. The repertoire was sequenced with immunoSEQ multiplex PCR; TCRdb's copy has only in-frame clones and lacks some. This sample has around 63,000 clones, with approximately 84% found just once. The source material was peripheral blood. Receptors originate from a man aged 60 to 75 with COVID-19, enrolled during active disease. CDR3s include the opening cysteine and the closing phenylalanine or tryptophan. Fields, in order: clone size, J gene, D gene, V gene, CDR3 protein, CDR3 DNA. A D gene is named only where the DNA matches it firmly. Not all rows give a size; the values are once, few, many and, for expanded clones, a class.

size: once
J: TRBJ1-1
D: TRBD1
V: TRBV7-9
CDR3: CASSYWTGGRLNTEAFF
DNA: TGTGCCAGCAGCTACTGGACAGGGGGCCGTTTGAACACTGAAGCTTTCTTT

size: NA
J: TRBJ1-2
D: NA
V: TRBV6-5
CDR3: CASSYSKGGRGYTF
DNA: TGTGCCAGCAGTTACTCGAAAGGGGGTCGAGGCTACACCTTC

size: once
J: TRBJ2-3
D: TRBD2
V: TRBV5-1
CDR3: CASSPPGAGGPLADTQYF
DNA: TGCGCCAGCAGCCCCCCGGGAGCGGGAGGGCCACTAGCAGATACGCAGTATTTT

size: NA
J: TRBJ2-5
D: NA
V: TRBV28
CDR3: CASSLQGFPYQETQYF
DNA: TGTGCCAGCAGTTTACAGGGATTTCCTTACCAAGAGACCCAGTACTTC

size: NA
J: TRBJ2-5
D: NA
V: TRBV12-3/TRBV12-4
CDR3: CASSRQGQETQYF
DNA: TGTGCCAGCAGTAGGCAGGGCCAAGAGACCCAGTACTTC

size: NA
J: TRBJ2-1
D: NA
V: TRBV14
CDR3: CASSQDWYRNEQFF
DNA: TGTGCCAGCAGCCAAGATTGGTACAGAAATGAGCAGTTCTTC

size: NA
J: TRBJ2-5
D: TRBD2
V: TRBV28
CDR3: CASSSSGGAYRQETQYF
DNA: TGTGCCAGCAGTTCAAGCGGGGGGGCGTATCGCCAAGAGACCCAGTACTTC

size: NA
J: TRBJ2-5
D: NA
V: TRBV2
CDR3: CASTGELETQYF
DNA: TGTGCCAGCACAGGGGAGTTGGAGACCCAGTACTTC

size: NA
J: TRBJ2-1
D: TRBD2
V: TRBV5-5
CDR3: CASSLDGGRVYNEQFF
DNA: TGTGCCAGCAGCTTGGATGGCGGGAGAGTATACAATGAGCAGTTCTTC

size: NA
J: TRBJ1-1
D: NA
V: TRBV19
CDR3: CASSIGEGTEAFF
DNA: TGTGCCAGTAGTATCGGAGAAGGGACAGAAGCTTTCTTT

size: NA
J: TRBJ2-1
D: TRBD2
V: TRBV6-5
CDR3: CASSYSKRELNNEQFF
DNA: TGTGCCAGCAGTTACTCCAAGCGGGAGCTCAACAATGAGCAGTTCTTC

size: NA
J: TRBJ2-3
D: NA
V: TRBV6-1
CDR3: CASSEGGDTQYF
DNA: TGTGCCAGCAGTGAGGGGGGAGATACGCAGTATTTT

size: NA
J: TRBJ1-5
D: TRBD1
V: TRBV30
CDR3: CAWSNRGPEPQHF
DNA: TGTGCCTGGAGTAACAGGGGGCCGGAGCCCCAGCATTTT

size: few
J: TRBJ2-1
D: NA
V: TRBV7-2
CDR3: CASSLAVDLYNEQFF
DNA: TGTGCCAGCAGCTTAGCGGTGGACTTATACAATGAGCAGTTCTTC

size: few
J: TRBJ2-6
D: NA
V: TRBV24-1
CDR3: CATSAGSISGANVLTF
DNA: TGTGCCACCAGTGCGGGGAGTATCTCTGGGGCCAACGTCCTGACTTTC

size: NA
J: TRBJ1-6
D: NA
V: TRBV19
CDR3: CASKSSRTGDNSPLHF
DNA: TGTGCCAGTAAGAGTAGTCGTACAGGAGATAATTCACCCCTCCACTTT

size: NA
J: TRBJ1-1
D: NA
V: TRBV24-1
CDR3: CATSDRMTDKAFF
DNA: TGTGCCACCAGTGATCGCATGACAGATAAAGCTTTCTTT

size: NA
J: TRBJ2-7
D: TRBD1
V: TRBV19
CDR3: CASSMGGQGASYEQYF
DNA: TGTGCCAGTAGTATGGGGGGACAGGGGGCCTCCTACGAGCAGTACTTC

size: once
J: TRBJ2-3
D: TRBD1
V: TRBV30
CDR3: CAWGTGGGNTQYF
DNA: TGTGCCTGGGGGACAGGGGGTGGCAATACGCAGTATTTT

size: NA
J: TRBJ2-3
D: NA
V: TRBV3-1/TRBV3-2
CDR3: CASSQALVGARGTDTQYF
DNA: TGTGCCAGCAGCCAAGCATTAGTAGGGGCACGGGGGACAGATACGCAGTATTTT